This entry concerns a single TCR beta chain. What it recognizes is unknown. V gave up 4 bases and J gave up 12 bases, with 13 bases separating them. Looked up from germline, CDR1 is DFQATT and CDR2 is SNEGSKA (reference sequence). The CDR3 consists of 11 residues. It was 5'RACE with constant-segment primers that produced the TCR alpha and TCR beta cDNA libraries, which carried sample barcodes and UMIs. In TCRdb, the 5' RACE reads were re-called with MiXCR into one record per CDR3 protein. Found here are about 180,000 distinct CDR3 sequences, roughly 18% of them singletons; the top ten hold under 4.5%. The data are from a study of T-cell memory formation after mild COVID-19. Overall study context: Largely, TCR clusters stayed within a single donor.

The study's findings and limits: Memory from before infection featured some responding clones, which suggests cross-reactive memory joined.

This sequence originates from a man younger than 30 who had mild COVID-19 (a few samples of this study predate the infection). Cell type and time point are not known. Input material: PBMCs or a T cell subset sorted from them (not recorded which). The chain couples TRBV20-1 to TRBJ2-1; the D call may be TRBD1 or TRBD2 (5 bases each). The CDR3 is CSAMGPGRQFF. The CDR3 DNA is TGCAGTGCTATGGGGCCGGGAAGGCAGTTCTTC.